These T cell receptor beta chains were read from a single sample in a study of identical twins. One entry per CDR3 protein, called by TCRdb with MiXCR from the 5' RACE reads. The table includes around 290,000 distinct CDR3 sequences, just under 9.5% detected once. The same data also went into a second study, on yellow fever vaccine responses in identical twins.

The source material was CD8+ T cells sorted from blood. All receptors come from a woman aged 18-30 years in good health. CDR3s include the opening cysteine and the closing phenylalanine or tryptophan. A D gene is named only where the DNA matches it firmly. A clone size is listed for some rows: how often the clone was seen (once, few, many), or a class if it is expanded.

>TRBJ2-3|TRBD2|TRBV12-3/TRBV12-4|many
CASSPLSGGATDTQYF
TGTGCCAGCAGTCCCCTCTCCGGGGGGGCCACAGATACGCAGTATTTT
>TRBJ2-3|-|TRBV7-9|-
CASSFREKGDTQYF
TGTGCCAGCAGCTTTAGGGAAAAGGGAGATACGCAGTATTTT
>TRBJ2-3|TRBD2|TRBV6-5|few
CASSSKRGSTDTQYF
TGTGCCAGCAGTTCCAAGCGGGGGAGCACAGATACGCAGTATTTT
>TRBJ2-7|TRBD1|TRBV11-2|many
CASSLEWDRNYEQYF
TGTGCCAGCAGCTTAGAATGGGACAGGAACTACGAGCAGTACTTC
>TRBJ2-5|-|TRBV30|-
CAWKAGSETQYF
TGTGCCTGGAAGGCAGGGTCTGAGACCCAGTACTTC
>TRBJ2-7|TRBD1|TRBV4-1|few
CASSPPAGQASYEQYF
TGCGCCAGCAGCCCCCCGGCGGGACAGGCTTCCTACGAGCAGTACTTC
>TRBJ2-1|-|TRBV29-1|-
CSVERLEQFF
TGCAGCGTGGAAAGACTTGAGCAGTTCTTC
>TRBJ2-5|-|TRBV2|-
CASLSERTQYF
TGTGCCAGCTTAAGTGAGCGGACCCAGTACTTC
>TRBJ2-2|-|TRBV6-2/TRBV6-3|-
CASSYSRTLSGELFF
TGTGCCAGCAGTTACTCTCGAACCTTGAGCGGGGAGCTGTTTTTT
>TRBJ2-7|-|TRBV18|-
CASSPYIFDGDTYEQYF
TGTGCCAGCTCACCGTACATATTCGACGGAGATACCTACGAGCAGTACTTC
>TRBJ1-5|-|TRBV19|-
CASSIAGLGPQHF
TGTGCCAGTAGTATAGCCGGGTTGGGGCCCCAGCATTTT
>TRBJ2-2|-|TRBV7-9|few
CASSQTGTNTGELFF
TGTGCCAGCAGCCAAACAGGGACGAACACCGGGGAGCTGTTTTTT
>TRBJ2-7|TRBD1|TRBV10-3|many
CAIRVSGTGGFEQYF
TGTGCCATCAGAGTCTCCGGGACAGGGGGCTTCGAGCAGTACTTC
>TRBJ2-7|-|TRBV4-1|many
CASSSGGQSNEQYF
TGCGCCAGCAGCTCTGGGGGGCAGTCGAACGAGCAGTACTTC
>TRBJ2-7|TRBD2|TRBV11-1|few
CASSLGGINEQYF
TGTGCCAGCAGCTTGGGAGGGATCAACGAGCAGTACTTC
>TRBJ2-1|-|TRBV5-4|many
CASSLSQSSYNEQFF
TGTGCCAGCAGCTTGAGCCAGAGCTCCTACAATGAGCAGTTCTTC
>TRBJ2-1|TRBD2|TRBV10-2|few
CASKAGDYSYNEQFF
TGCGCCAGTAAGGCGGGGGACTACTCTTACAATGAGCAGTTCTTC
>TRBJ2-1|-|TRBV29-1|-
CSVEPENNEQFF
TGCAGCGTTGAACCGGAAAACAATGAGCAGTTCTTC
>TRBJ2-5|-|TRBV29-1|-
CSVQSWGPQETQYF
TGCAGCGTCCAAAGTTGGGGACCACAAGAGACCCAGTACTTC
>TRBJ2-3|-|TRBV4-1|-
CASSRLQEISTDTQYF
TGCGCCAGCAGCCGACTTCAGGAAATTAGCACAGATACGCAGTATTTT
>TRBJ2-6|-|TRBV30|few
CAWSAGAGANVLTF
TGTGCCTGGAGTGCAGGGGCTGGGGCCAACGTCCTGACTTTC
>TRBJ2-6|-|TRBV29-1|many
CSVRGTSVSGANVLTF
TGCAGCGTTCGCGGGACTTCCGTCTCTGGGGCCAACGTCCTGACTTTC
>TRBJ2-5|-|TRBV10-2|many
CASSESDLLVQETQYF
TGCGCCAGCAGTGAGTCTGATCTCTTAGTCCAAGAGACCCAGTACTTC
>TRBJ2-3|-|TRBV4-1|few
CARPLDISTDTQYF
TGCGCCAGACCCCTGGACATCTCCACAGATACGCAGTATTTT
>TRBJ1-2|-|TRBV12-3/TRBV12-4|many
CASSLGTTYGYTF
TGTGCCAGCAGTTTGGGGACCACCTATGGCTACACCTTC